These T cell receptor beta chains were read from a single sample in a study of preoperative IRX-2 immunotherapy in early breast cancer. The assay was immunoSEQ multiplex PCR, and TCRdb's table has in-frame clones only and misses some. The data hold about 27,000 clones, with about 83% observed a single time. This sample comprised lymph node tissue, obtained before IRX-2 immunotherapy. These TCRs come from a human donor with breast cancer. The CDR3 runs from the conserved cysteine through the conserved F or W. A D gene is named only where the DNA matches it firmly. Clone sizes are given selectively: once, few, many, or a class where the clone is expanded.

j_gene,d_gene,abundance,v_gene,CDR3nt,CDR3aa
TRBJ1-1,.,once,TRBV19,TGTGCCAGTAGTATAGATGGTGGGAGTGAAGCTTTCTTT,CASSIDGGSEAFF
TRBJ1-1,.,.,TRBV19,TGTGCCAGTAGTATAGTGGGGCGTCGGGACACTGAAGCTTTCTTT,CASSIVGRRDTEAFF
TRBJ1-2,TRBD1,.,TRBV11-3,TGTGCCAGCAGCAGGACAGGGCTTAACTATGGCTACACCTTC,CASSRTGLNYGYTF
TRBJ2-5,TRBD2,.,TRBV6-8,TGTGCCAGCAGTTACTCAGCGGGGGGCTTAATTCAAGAGACCCAGTACTTC,CASSYSAGGLIQETQYF
TRBJ1-3,.,.,TRBV28,TGTGCCAGCAGTCCCCACGGGAGCTCTGGAAACACCATATATTTT,CASSPHGSSGNTIYF
TRBJ2-3,.,.,TRBV6-8,TGTGCCAGTAACCGCGGGGCAGAAACTCCGAGAGATACGCAGTATTTT,CASNRGAETPRDTQYF
TRBJ2-7,.,.,TRBV6-8,TGTGCCATCAGTGCCGGGAGCTCCTACGAGCAGTACTTC,CAISAGSSYEQYF
TRBJ2-2,TRBD1,few,TRBV14,TGTGCCAGCAGCAAGTTACGTCAGGGGGTGAACACCGGGGAGCTGTTTTTT,CASSKLRQGVNTGELFF
TRBJ1-5,TRBD1,.,TRBV6-8,TGTGCCAGCAGTTACCCCGGGACAGGGAGGAATCAGCCCCAGCATTTT,CASSYPGTGRNQPQHF
TRBJ1-4,TRBD1,.,TRBV30,TGTGCCTGGAGCACACCGGGACAGTCTGCAACTAATGAAAAACTGTTTTTT,CAWSTPGQSATNEKLFF
TRBJ2-7,.,once,TRBV7-1,TGTGCCAGCAGCTTTACGGGGTCCTACGAGCAGTACTTC,CASSFTGSYEQYF
TRBJ1-2,.,.,TRBV29-1,TGCAGCGTTGTTGGCCTAAGGGACTCGTTTGGCTACACCTTC,CSVVGLRDSFGYTF
TRBJ2-3,.,.,TRBV1,TGCGCCAGCAGCCAAGCGGAGGGTGATACGCAGTATTTT,CASSQAEGDTQYF
TRBJ1-1,.,once,TRBV28,TGTGCCAGCACCCCGGTAGGGGGAATGAACACTGAAGCTTTCTTT,CASTPVGGMNTEAFF
TRBJ1-5,.,.,TRBV10-2,TGCGCCAGCAGTGAGGTTCGGCATTTAATCTTTAGCAATCAGCCCCAGCATTTT,CASSEVRHLIFSNQPQHF
TRBJ2-2,.,few,TRBV11-3,TGTGCCAGCAGCTTAGGTCTTGGGCCTCCCCAAGAGCTGTTTTTT,CASSLGLGPPQELFF
TRBJ2-1,TRBD1,.,TRBV28,TGTGCCAGCAGTGCACGGGACAGGGTGGTCGATGAGCAGTTCTTC,CASSARDRVVDEQFF
TRBJ2-7,TRBD1,.,TRBV5-1,TGCGCCAGCAGCTTGGAATACAGGGGGGAGGAGCAGTACTTC,CASSLEYRGEEQYF
TRBJ1-2,.,.,TRBV25-1,TGTGCCAGCAGTGATAAAGGCAGTCCCAGCTATGGCTACACCTTC,CASSDKGSPSYGYTF